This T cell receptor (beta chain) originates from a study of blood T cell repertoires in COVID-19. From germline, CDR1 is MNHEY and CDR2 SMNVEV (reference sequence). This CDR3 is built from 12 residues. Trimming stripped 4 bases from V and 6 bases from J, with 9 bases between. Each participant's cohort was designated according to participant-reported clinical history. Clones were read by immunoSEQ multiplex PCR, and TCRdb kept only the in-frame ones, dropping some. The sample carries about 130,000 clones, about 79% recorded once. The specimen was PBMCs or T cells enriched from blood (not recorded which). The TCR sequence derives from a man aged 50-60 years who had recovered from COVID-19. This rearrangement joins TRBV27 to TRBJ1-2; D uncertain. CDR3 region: CASSSTANGYTF. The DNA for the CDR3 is TGTGCCAGCAGTTCCACAGCAAATGGCTACACCTTC.